This TCR beta chain was sequenced in a study of read filtering for tumor transcriptome and immune sequencing. The library was built from approximately 400 ng RNA with molecular barcoded adaptors for alpha/delta and beta/gamma chains. TCRdb used MiXCR to reprocess the reads, holding one entry per CDR3 protein. Seen here are over 50,000 distinct CDR3 sequences, under 20% observed once, and the top ten hold roughly an eighth. The TCR sequence derives from a donor aged 40 or over with multiple myeloma. The sequenced sample was a population of CD138-negative cells sorted from bone marrow.

The CDR3 spells CASSQREGYQETQYF. DNA for the CDR3: TGTGCCAGCAGTCAGCGGGAGGGATATCAAGAGACCCAGTACTTC. The V call is TRBV28, the J call TRBJ2-5, with 10 bases identical to TRBD2. Losses at the gene ends were 5 bases for V and 2 bases for J; bases not matched to a gene: 5. The germline V gene encodes CDR1 MDHEN and CDR2 SYDVKM. The CDR3 totals 15 residues.